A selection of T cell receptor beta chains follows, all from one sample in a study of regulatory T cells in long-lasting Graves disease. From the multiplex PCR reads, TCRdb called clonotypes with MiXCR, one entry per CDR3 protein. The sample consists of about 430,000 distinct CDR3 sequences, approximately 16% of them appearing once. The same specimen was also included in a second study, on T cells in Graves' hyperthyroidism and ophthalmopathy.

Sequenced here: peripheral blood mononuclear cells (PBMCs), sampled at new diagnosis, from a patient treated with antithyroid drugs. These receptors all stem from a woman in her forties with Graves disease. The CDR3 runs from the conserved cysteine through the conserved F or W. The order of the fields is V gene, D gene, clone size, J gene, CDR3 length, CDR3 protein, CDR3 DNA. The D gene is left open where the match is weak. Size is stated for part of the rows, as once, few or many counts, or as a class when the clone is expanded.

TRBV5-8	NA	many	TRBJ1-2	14	CASSFNTGFSGYTF	TGTGCCAGCAGCTTCAATACAGGGTTCAGTGGCTACACCTTC
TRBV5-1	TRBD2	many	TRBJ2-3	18	CASSLAWTSGANTDTQYF	TGCGCCAGCAGCTTAGCCTGGACTAGCGGGGCTAACACAGATACGCAGTATTTT
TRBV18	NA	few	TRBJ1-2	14	CASSPPSERRGYTF	TGTGCCAGCTCACCCCCCTCTGAGCGGCGGGGCTACACCTTC
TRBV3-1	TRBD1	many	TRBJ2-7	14	CASSYRQGSYEQYF	TGTGCCAGCAGTTACCGACAGGGATCCTACGAGCAGTACTTC
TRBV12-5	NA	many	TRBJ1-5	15	CASAQGQFSNQPQHF	TGTGCTAGTGCCCAAGGGCAGTTTAGCAATCAGCCCCAGCATTTT
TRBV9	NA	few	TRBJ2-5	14	CASSVGNPGETQYF	TGTGCCAGCAGCGTAGGGAACCCGGGCGAGACCCAGTACTTC
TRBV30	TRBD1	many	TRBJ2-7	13	CAVRDREEYEQYF	TGTGCCGTCCGGGACAGGGAGGAATACGAGCAGTACTTC
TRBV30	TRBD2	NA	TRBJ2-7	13	CAPTSGISYEQYF	TGTGCCCCGACTAGCGGGATTTCCTACGAGCAGTACTTC
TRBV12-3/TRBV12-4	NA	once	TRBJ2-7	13	CASSLAGATEQYF	TGTGCCAGCAGTTTAGCGGGAGCTACCGAGCAGTACTTC
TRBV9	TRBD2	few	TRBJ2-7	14	CASSVEASGNEQYF	TGTGCCAGCAGCGTAGAGGCTAGCGGTAACGAGCAGTACTTC
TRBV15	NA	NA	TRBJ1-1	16	CATSNPGVGMNTEAFF	TGTGCCACCAGCAATCCAGGGGTTGGGATGAACACTGAAGCTTTCTTT
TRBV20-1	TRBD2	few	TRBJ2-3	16	CSARGGLAGAADTQYF	TGCAGTGCTAGAGGCGGACTAGCGGGAGCGGCAGATACGCAGTATTTT
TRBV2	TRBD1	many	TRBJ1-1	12	CASSAGTGKAFF	TGTGCCAGCAGTGCCGGGACAGGCAAAGCTTTCTTT
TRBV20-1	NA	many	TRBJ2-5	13	CSADTGPQETQYF	TGCAGTGCCGACACAGGCCCTCAAGAGACCCAGTACTTC
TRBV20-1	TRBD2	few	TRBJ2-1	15	CSASPGTSGSNEQFF	TGCAGTGCTTCACCCGGGACTAGCGGGAGTAATGAGCAGTTCTTC
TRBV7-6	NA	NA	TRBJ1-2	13	CASSVTGSDGYTF	TGTGCCAGCAGCGTTACAGGGAGTGATGGCTACACCTTC
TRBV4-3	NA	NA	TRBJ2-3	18	CASSQDGGAGVPPDTQYF	TGCGCCAGCAGCCAAGATGGGGGCGCGGGAGTCCCACCAGATACGCAGTATTTT
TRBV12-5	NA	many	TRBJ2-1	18	CASGLVLQIGEVYNEQFF	TGTGCTAGTGGTTTGGTATTACAGATCGGGGAGGTCTACAATGAGCAGTTCTTC
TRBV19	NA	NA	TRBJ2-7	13	CASSWAKDYEQYF	TGTGCCAGTAGTTGGGCAAAGGACTACGAGCAGTACTTC
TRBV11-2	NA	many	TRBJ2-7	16	CASSFWRRNRVGEQYF	TGTGCCAGCAGCTTCTGGAGGCGTAACAGGGTAGGCGAGCAGTACTTC
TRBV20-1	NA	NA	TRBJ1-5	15	CSAHPGGFSNQPQHF	TGCAGTGCTCATCCGGGGGGCTTTAGCAATCAGCCCCAGCATTTT
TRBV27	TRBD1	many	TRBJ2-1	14	CASSSGTGGDEQFF	TGTGCCAGCAGTTCAGGGACAGGGGGCGATGAGCAGTTCTTC
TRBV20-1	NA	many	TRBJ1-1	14	CSARRPSGETEAFF	TGCAGTGCTCGGCGACCGAGTGGGGAAACTGAAGCTTTCTTT
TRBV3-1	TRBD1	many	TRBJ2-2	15	CASSHRDRGSGELFF	TGTGCCAGCAGCCACCGGGACAGGGGCAGCGGGGAGCTGTTTTTT
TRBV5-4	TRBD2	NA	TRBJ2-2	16	CASSLRGGANTGELFF	TGTGCCAGCAGCTTACGGGGGGGCGCGAACACCGGGGAGCTGTTTTTT
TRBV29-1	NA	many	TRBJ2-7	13	CSAGGLSSYEQYF	TGCAGCGCCGGCGGCCTGAGCTCCTACGAGCAGTACTTC
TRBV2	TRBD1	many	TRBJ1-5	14	CASRGTGGGQPQHF	TGTGCCAGCAGGGGGACAGGGGGCGGTCAGCCCCAGCATTTT
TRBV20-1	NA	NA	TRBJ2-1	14	CSARRGRADNEQFF	TGCAGTGCTAGAAGGGGGAGGGCGGACAATGAGCAGTTCTTC
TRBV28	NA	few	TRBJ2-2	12	CASGPSVGELFF	TGTGCCAGCGGGCCGTCGGTCGGGGAGCTGTTTTTT
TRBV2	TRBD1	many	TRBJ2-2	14	CASKTGGIAGELFF	TGTGCCAGTAAGACAGGGGGCATCGCCGGGGAGCTGTTTTTT